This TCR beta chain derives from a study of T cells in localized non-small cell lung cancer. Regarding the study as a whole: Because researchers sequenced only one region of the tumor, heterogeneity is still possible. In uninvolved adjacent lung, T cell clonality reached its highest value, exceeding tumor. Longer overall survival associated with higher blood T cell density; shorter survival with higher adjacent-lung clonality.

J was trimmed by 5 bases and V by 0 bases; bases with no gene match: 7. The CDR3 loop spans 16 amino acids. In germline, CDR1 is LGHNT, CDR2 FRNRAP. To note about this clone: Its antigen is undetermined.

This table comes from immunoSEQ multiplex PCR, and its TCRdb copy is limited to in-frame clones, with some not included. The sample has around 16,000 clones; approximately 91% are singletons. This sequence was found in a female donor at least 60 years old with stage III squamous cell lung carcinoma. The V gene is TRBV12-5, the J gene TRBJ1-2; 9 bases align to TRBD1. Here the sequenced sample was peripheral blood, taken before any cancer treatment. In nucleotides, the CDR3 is TGTGCTAGTGGTTTGGTACTCAGCGACAGGGGGTATGGCTACACCTTC. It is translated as CASGLVLSDRGYGYTF.